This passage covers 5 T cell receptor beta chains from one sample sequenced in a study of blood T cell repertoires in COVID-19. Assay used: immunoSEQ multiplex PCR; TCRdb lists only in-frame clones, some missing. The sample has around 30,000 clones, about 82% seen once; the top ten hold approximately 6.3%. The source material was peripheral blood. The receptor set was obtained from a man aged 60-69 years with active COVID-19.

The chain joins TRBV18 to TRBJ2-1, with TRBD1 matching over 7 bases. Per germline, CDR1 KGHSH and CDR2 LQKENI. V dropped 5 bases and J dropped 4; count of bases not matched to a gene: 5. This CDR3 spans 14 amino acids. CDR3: CASSTDRTYNEQFF. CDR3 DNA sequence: TGTGCCAGCTCAACGGACAGGACGTACAATGAGCAGTTCTTC.

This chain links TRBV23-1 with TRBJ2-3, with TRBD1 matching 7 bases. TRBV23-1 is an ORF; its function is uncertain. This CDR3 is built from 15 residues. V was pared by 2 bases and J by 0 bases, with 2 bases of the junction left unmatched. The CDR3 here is CASSQKTGSTDTQYF. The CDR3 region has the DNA TGCGCCAGCAGTCAAAAGACAGGGAGCACAGATACGCAGTATTTT.

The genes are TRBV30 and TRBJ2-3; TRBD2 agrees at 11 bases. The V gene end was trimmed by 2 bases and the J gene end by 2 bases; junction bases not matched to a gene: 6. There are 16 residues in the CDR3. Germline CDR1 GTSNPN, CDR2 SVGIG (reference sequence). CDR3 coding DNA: TGTGCCTGGAGTCCTGGTAGCGGGAGGGCCACAGATACGCAGTATTTT. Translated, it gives CAWSPGSGRATDTQYF.

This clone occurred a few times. Written as DNA, the CDR3 is TGTGCCAGCAGCCTGTTCCTCTCTGGGGCCAACGTCCTGACTTTC. Its translation is CASSLFLSGANVLTF. J is TRBJ2-6 and V is TRBV3-1 (or the pseudogene TRBV3-2); D ambiguous. The CDR3 sequence is 15 residues long. The ends were cut back, 4 bases at V and 0 bases at J, with 7 bases in the middle. Germline V lookup: CDR1 LGHDT, CDR2 YNNKEL (reference sequence).

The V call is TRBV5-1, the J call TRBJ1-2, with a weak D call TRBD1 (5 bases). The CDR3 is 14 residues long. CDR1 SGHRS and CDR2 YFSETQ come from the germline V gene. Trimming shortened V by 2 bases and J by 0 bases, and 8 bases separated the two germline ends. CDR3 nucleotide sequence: TGCGCCAGCAGCTTCCAGACAGCTAACTATGGCTACACCTTC. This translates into CASSFQTANYGYTF.